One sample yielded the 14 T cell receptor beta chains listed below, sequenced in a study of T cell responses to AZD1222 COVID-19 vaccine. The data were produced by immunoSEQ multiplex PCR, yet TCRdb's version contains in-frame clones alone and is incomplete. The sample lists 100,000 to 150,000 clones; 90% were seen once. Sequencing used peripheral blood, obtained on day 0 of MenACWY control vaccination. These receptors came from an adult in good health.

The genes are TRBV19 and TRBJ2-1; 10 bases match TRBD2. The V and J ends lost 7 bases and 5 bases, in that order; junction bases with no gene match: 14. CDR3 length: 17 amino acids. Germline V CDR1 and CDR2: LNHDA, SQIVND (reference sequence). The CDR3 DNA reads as TGTGCCAGTACGCGGGCTAGCGGGAGTTCCGGCCACAATGAGCAGTTCTTC. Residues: CASTRASGSSGHNEQFF. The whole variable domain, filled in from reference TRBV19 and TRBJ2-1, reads DGGITQSPKYLFRKEGQNVTLSCEQNLNHDAMYWYRQDPGQGLRLIYYSQIVNDFQKGDIAEGYSVSREKKESFPLTVTSAQKNPTAFYLCASTRASGSSGHNEQFFGPGTRLTVL.

The CDR3 loop is CASSLLAGLYNEQFF. In DNA form, the CDR3 reads TGTGCCAGCAGCTTATTAGCGGGACTTTACAATGAGCAGTTCTTC. The chain uses TRBV7-6 and TRBJ2-1, with 8 nucleotides matching TRBD2. The CDR3 contains 15 residues. V shed 2 bases and J 4 bases; nucleotides not matched to a gene: 4. Germline CDR1 and CDR2: SGHVS and FNYEAQ. The whole variable domain, remainder taken from reference TRBV7-6 and TRBJ2-1, is GAGVSQSPRYKVTKRGQDVALRCDPISGHVSLYWYRQALGQGPEFLTYFNYEAQQDKSGLPNDRFSAERPEGSISTLTIQRTEQRDSAMYRCASSLLAGLYNEQFFGPGTRLTVL.

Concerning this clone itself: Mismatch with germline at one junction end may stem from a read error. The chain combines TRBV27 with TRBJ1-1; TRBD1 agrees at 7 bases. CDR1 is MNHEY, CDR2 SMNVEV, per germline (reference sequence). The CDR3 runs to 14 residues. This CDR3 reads CAGRETGRNTEAFF. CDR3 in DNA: TGTGCCGGCAGAGAGACAGGGAGGAACACTGAAGCTTTCTTT.

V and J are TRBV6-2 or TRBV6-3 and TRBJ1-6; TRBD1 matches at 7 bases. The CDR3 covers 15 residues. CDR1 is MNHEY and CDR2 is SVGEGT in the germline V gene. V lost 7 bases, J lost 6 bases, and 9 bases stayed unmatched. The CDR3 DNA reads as TGTGCCAGCACCCCAGGGGGGGTTCCTAATTCACCCCTCCACTTT. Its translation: CASTPGGVPNSPLHF.

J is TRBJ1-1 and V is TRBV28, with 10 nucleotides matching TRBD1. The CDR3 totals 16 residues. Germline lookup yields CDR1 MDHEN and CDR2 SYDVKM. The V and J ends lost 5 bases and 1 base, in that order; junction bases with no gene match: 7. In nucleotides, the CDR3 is TGTGCCAGCAGTCCGGGGACAGGGGTTCAGAACACTGAAGCTTTCTTT. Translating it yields CASSPGTGVQNTEAFF.

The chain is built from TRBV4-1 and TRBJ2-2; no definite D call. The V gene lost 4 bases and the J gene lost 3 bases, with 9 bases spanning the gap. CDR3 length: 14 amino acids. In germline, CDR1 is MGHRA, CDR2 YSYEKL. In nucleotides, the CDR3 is TGCGCCAGCAGCCCTTGGGTGGACACCGGGGAGCTGTTTTTT. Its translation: CASSPWVDTGELFF.

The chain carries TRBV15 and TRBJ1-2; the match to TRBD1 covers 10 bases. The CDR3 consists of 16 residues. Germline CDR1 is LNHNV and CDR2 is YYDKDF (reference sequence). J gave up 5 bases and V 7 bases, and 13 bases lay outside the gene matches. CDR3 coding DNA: TGTGCCACCAAAACCCACCGGGACAGGGGCGCTTATGGCTACACCTTC. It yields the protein CATKTHRDRGAYGYTF.

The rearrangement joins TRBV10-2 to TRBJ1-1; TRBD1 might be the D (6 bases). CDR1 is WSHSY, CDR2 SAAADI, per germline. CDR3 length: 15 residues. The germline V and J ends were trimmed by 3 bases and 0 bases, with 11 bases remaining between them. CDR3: CASSEQGGLNTEAFF. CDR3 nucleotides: TGCGCCAGCAGTGAACAGGGTGGGCTGAACACTGAAGCTTTCTTT.

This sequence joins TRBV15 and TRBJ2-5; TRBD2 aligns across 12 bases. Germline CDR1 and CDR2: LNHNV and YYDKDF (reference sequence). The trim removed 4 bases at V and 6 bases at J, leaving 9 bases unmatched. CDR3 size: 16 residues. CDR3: CATSTHKLAGGQTQYF. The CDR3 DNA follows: TGTGCCACCAGCACCCACAAACTAGCGGGGGGCCAGACCCAGTACTTC.

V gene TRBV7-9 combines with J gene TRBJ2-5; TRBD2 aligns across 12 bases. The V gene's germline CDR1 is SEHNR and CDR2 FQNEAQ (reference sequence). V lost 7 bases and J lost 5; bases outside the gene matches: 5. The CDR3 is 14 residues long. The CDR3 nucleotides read TGTGCCAGCAACAATCTAGCGGGAGGGGAGACCCAGTACTTC. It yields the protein CASNNLAGGETQYF.

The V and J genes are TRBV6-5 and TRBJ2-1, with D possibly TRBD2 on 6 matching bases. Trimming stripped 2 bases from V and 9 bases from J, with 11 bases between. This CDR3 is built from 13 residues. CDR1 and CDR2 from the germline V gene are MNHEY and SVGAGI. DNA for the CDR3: TGTGCCAGCAGTTACGGCTGGGGAGGTGAGCAGTTCTTC. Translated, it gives CASSYGWGGEQFF.

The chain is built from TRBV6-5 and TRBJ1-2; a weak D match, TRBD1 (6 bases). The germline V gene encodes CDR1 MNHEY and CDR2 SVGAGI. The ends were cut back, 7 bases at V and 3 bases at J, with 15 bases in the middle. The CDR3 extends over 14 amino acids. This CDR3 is CASIQPPGDYGYTF. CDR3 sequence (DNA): TGTGCCAGCATTCAACCACCAGGGGACTATGGCTACACCTTC.

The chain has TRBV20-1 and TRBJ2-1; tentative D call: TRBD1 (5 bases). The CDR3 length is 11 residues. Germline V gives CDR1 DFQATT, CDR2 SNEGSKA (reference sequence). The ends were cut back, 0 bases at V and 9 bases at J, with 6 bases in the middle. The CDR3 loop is CSAREGPEQFF. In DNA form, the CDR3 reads TGCAGTGCTAGAGAGGGGCCTGAGCAGTTCTTC.

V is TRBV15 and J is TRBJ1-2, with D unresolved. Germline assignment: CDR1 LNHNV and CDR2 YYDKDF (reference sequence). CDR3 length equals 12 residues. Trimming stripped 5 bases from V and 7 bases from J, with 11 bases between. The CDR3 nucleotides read TGTGCCACCAGCTCGGAGGGAGGTGGCTACACCTTC. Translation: CATSSEGGGYTF.